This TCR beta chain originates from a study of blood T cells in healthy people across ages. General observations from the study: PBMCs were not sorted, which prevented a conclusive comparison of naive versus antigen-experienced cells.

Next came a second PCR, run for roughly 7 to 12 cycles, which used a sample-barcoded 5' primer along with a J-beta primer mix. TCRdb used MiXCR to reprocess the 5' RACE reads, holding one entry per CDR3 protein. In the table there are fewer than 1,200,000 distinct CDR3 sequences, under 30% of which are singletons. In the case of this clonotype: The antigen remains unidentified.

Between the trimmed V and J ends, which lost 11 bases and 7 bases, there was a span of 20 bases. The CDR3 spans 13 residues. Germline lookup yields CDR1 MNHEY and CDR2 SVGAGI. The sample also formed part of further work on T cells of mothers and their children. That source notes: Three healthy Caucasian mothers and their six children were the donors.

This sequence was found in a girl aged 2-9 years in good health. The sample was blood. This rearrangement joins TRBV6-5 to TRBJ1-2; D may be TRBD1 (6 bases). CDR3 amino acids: CACHGGGAGGYTF. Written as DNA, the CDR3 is TGTGCCTGCCATGGCGGGGGGGCTGGTGGCTACACCTTC.